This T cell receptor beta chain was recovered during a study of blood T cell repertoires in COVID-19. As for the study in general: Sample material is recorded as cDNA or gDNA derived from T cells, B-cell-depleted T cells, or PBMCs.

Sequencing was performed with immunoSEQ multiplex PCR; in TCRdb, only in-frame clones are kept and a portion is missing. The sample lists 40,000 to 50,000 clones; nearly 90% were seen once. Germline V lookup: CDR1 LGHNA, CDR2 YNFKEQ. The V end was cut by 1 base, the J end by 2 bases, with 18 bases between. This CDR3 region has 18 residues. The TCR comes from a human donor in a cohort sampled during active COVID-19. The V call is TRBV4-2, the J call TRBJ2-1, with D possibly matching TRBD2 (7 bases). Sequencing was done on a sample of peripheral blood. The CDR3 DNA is TGTGCCAGCAGCCAAGCCCCTGGGGGGGGGCGCCCCTACAATGAGCAGTTCTTC. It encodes CASSQAPGGGRPYNEQFF.